This T cell receptor beta chain was identified in a study of blood T cell repertoires in COVID-19. Clones were sequenced by immunoSEQ multiplex PCR, and TCRdb holds only the in-frame ones, with some missing. The table records roughly 250,000 clones, approximately 85% of them present only once. Per the germline V gene, CDR1 is KGHSH and CDR2 is LQKENI. CDR3 size: 15 residues. The V segment lost 6 bases and the J segment 0 bases; nucleotides outside the gene matches: 6. The sample comprised peripheral blood. The TCR comes from a human donor with COVID-19, enrolled during active disease. The donor label of this sample is uncertain. The genes are TRBV18 and TRBJ2-3; 7 nucleotides align to TRBD2. CDR3 nucleotide sequence: TGTGCCAGCTCTCGAATGGGGGGGAGCACAGATACGCAGTATTTT. Translating it yields CASSRMGGSTDTQYF.